This TCR beta chain stems from a study of cytomegalovirus exposure and HLA in healthy donors. Study-wide results and limits: Segments of the TCR beta V type were, in most cases, productive about 90% or about 30% of the time in an earlier analysis.

The study ran its PCR with 60 Vbeta and 13 Jbeta primers. The repertoire was sequenced with immunoSEQ multiplex PCR; TCRdb's copy has only in-frame clones and lacks some. The sample has roughly 110,000 clones, approximately 80% seen once. There were likely unrecorded immune exposures, though donors were nominally healthy when sampled. Worth noting for this clone: The antigen is unknown.

The ends were cut back, 4 bases at V and 2 bases at J, with 7 bases in the middle. Germline V gene data show CDR1 as SGHRS and CDR2 as YFSETQ. The CDR3 extends over 13 amino acids. The rearrangement links TRBV5-1 to TRBJ2-1; tentatively, D is TRBD1 (5 bases). This clonotype originated in a man aged 50 to 59 in good health and CMV-seronegative. Sequencing was performed on PBMCs. The CDR3 is CASSAGTYNEQFF. CDR3 DNA: TGCGCCAGCAGCGCAGGGACCTACAATGAGCAGTTCTTC.